A single sample is the source of the 25 T cell receptor beta chains below, sequenced in a study of cytomegalovirus exposure and HLA in healthy donors (dated by TCRdb to 2017 to 2019). Library preparation was by the immunoSEQ multiplex PCR assay. For the multiplex PCR, a mixture combining 60 forward primers for TCR Vbeta segments and 13 reverse primers for TCR Jbeta segments was used. Not all clones reach the TCRdb copy of this immuneACCESS table, which keeps in-frame sequences only. Checked studies attribute under half of the gap to unresolved V genes and leave the rest unexplained. Within this sample are roughly 230,000 clones, with around 80% of them counted one time only. The ten largest clones represent approximately 0.47% of the sample. Sequenced input: PBMCs. These receptors were collected from a boy between 10 and 17 years old in good health and CMV-seronegative.

The V gene is TRBV11-3, the J gene TRBJ2-1, with 7 bases identical to TRBD2. The trim removed 1 base at V and 5 bases at J, leaving 11 bases unmatched. CDR1 is SGHNT and CDR2 is YENEEA in the germline V gene. The CDR3 contains 17 residues. CDR3 coding DNA: TGTGCCAGCAGCTTAGCCTACCAGACTAGCACGCACAATGAGCAGTTCTTC. Amino acids: CASSLAYQTSTHNEQFF.

This chain uses TRBV27 with TRBJ2-3; no clear D gene. The ends were cut back, 6 bases at V and 0 bases at J, with 4 bases in the middle. The germline V gene has CDR1 MNHEY and CDR2 SMNVEV (reference sequence). The CDR3 consists of 12 residues. The CDR3 here is CASSQSTDTQYF. CDR3 bases: TGTGCCAGCAGCCAGAGCACAGATACGCAGTATTTT.

The gene calls are TRBV7-9 and TRBJ1-2, with TRBD1 identical over 7 bases. Losses at the gene ends were 3 bases for V and 8 bases for J; bases not matched to a gene: 15. This CDR3 has 16 residues. Germline CDR1 and CDR2: SEHNR and FQNEAQ (reference sequence). The CDR3 sequence is CASSFPGGGEVLGYTF. CDR3 nucleotides: TGTGCCAGCAGCTTCCCCGGAGGGGGCGAGGTTTTAGGCTACACCTTC.

The gene calls are TRBV7-9 and TRBJ1-5; weak D call: TRBD1 (5 bases). The CDR3 is 15 amino acids. Germline loops: CDR1 SEHNR, CDR2 FQNEAQ (reference sequence). Trimming left V 5 bases short and J 0 bases short, with 11 bases between. This CDR3 is CASSPRGNSNQPQHF. The DNA of the CDR3 is TGTGCCAGCAGCCCACGGGGGAATAGCAATCAGCCCCAGCATTTT.

The rearrangement links TRBV4-2 to TRBJ2-3, with 7 bases that match TRBD2. Germline CDR1 is LGHNA and CDR2 is YNFKEQ. V was pared by 4 bases and J by 7 bases, with 20 bases of the junction left unmatched. The CDR3 totals 18 residues. The CDR3 DNA reads TGTGCCAGCAGCCCCAGGCTTGGCGGGAGCCTATCCCAATATACGCAGTATTTT. As protein: CASSPRLGGSLSQYTQYF.

This clone was observed a handful of times. Different DNA sequences within this sample yield the same CDR3. The rearrangement uses TRBV27 and TRBJ1-2, with 9 nucleotides matching TRBD1. The V and J ends lost 1 base and 8 bases, in that order; junction bases with no gene match: 20. The CDR3 consists of 19 residues. Per the germline V gene, CDR1 is MNHEY and CDR2 is SMNVEV (reference sequence). The CDR3 coding sequence is TGTGCCAGCAGTTTATGGACTCACAAGACCGGGACAGGGTTCGGCGGCTACACCTTC. This gives the protein CASSLWTHKTGTGFGGYTF.

This clone came up once. J is TRBJ1-5 and V is TRBV7-9, with a possible D match to TRBD1 (5 bases). The CDR3 loop spans 14 amino acids. Trimming took off 5 bases at V and 2 bases at J, with 10 bases between the two ends. The germline V gene has CDR1 SEHNR and CDR2 FQNEAQ (reference sequence). CDR3 in DNA: TGTGCCAGCAGCGGGGACTTGGGCAATCAGCCCCAGCATTTT. This translates into CASSGDLGNQPQHF.

The chain carries TRBV7-3 and TRBJ2-5, with D possibly TRBD2 on 6 matching bases. The CDR3 has 16 residues. Trimming took 2 bases from V and 2 from J, leaving 15 bases between them. Germline CDR1 reads SGHTA; CDR2 reads FQGTGA. This CDR3 reads CASSLVAGYSQETQYF. CDR3 DNA: TGTGCCAGCAGCTTAGTCGCGGGGTATTCTCAAGAGACCCAGTACTTC.

J is TRBJ2-7 and V is TRBV10-3; TRBD1 matches at 11 bases. Germline V gene data show CDR1 as ENHRY and CDR2 as SYGVKD. V gave up 3 bases and J gave up 6 bases; unmatched junction bases: 1. There are 13 residues in the CDR3. The CDR3 DNA follows: TGTGCCATCAGTGATGGGACAGGGGGCGAGCAGTACTTC. The encoded protein is CAISDGTGGEQYF.

This chain joins TRBV6-6 and TRBJ2-5, with a weak D call TRBD1 (6 bases). The CDR3 has 16 residues. V lost 2 bases and J 0 bases, leaving 13 bases between the germline ends. Germline V gene data show CDR1 as MNHNY and CDR2 as SVGAGI (reference sequence). The CDR3: CASSYRFDRNQETQYF. The DNA of the CDR3 is TGTGCCAGCAGTTACCGTTTTGACAGGAACCAAGAGACCCAGTACTTC.

In this sample, this clone turned up a few times. The chain carries TRBV19 and TRBJ2-7; 9 bases are shared with TRBD1. V shed 4 bases, J shed 1 base, and the junction held 11 bases outside the gene matches. The CDR3 loop spans 17 amino acids. The germline gives CDR1 LNHDA, CDR2 SQIVND (reference sequence). The CDR3 nucleotides read TGTGCCAGTAGTACCGGGACAGGGTTCCCATCTTCCTACGAGCAGTACTTC. Translation gives CASSTGTGFPSSYEQYF.

As DNA, the CDR3 is TGCGCCAGCAGCCAAGTCAGGGGGCGAAGGGACACCGGGGAGCTGTTTTTT. It specifies CASSQVRGRRDTGELFF. The chain joins TRBV4-1 to TRBJ2-2; 8 bases align to TRBD1. Germline CDR1 reads MGHRA; CDR2 reads YSYEKL. The CDR3 has 17 amino acids. J gave up 3 bases and V 1 base, and 7 bases lay outside the gene matches.

The table lists this clone with a count of one. The chain carries TRBV6-5 and TRBJ2-1; TRBD2 matches 16 bases. The ends lost 10 bases at V and 8 bases at J; junction bases unmatched: 8. The V gene's germline CDR1 is MNHEY and CDR2 SVGAGI. The CDR3 runs to 15 residues. The CDR3 protein is CATNPGLAGGHEQFF. The CDR3 DNA sequence: TGTGCCACAAATCCGGGACTAGCGGGAGGGCATGAGCAGTTCTTC.

This chain joins TRBV4-1 and TRBJ2-1, with 8 bases identical to TRBD2. Per germline, CDR1 MGHRA and CDR2 YSYEKL. V dropped 3 bases and J dropped 7; count of bases not matched to a gene: 11. This CDR3 is built from 16 residues. DNA of the CDR3: TGCGCCAGCAGCCAGCCCCCCGGGGGGGTCGTGAATGAGCAGTTCTTC. Its translation is CASSQPPGGVVNEQFF.

The CDR3 loop is CASSPLYRGSQPQHF. CDR3 DNA sequence: TGCGCCAGCAGCCCCTTATACAGGGGAAGTCAGCCCCAGCATTTT. The chain couples TRBV4-1 to TRBJ1-5; 7 bases line up with TRBD1. There are 15 residues in the CDR3. CDR1 and CDR2 from the germline V gene are MGHRA and YSYEKL. Germline trimming cut 4 bases from V and 6 bases from J; bases unmatched to any gene: 9.

V is TRBV2 and J is TRBJ2-3; 7 bases line up with TRBD1. J gave up 9 bases and V 4 bases, and 7 bases lay outside the gene matches. The CDR3 runs to 13 residues. Germline CDR1 SNHLY, CDR2 FYNNEI. CDR3 amino acids: CASSGQGRATQYF. DNA for the CDR3: TGTGCCAGCAGTGGACAGGGAAGAGCAACGCAGTATTTT.

This clone is a singleton in its sample. This chain uses TRBV20-1 with TRBJ2-1, with D perhaps TRBD2 (6 bases). The CDR3 consists of 11 residues. Germline-derived CDR1 and CDR2 are DFQATT and SNEGSKA (reference sequence). The ends were cut back, 2 bases at V and 8 bases at J, with 7 bases in the middle. The CDR3 region is CSARRGDEQFF. The CDR3 DNA sequence: TGCAGTGCTAGACGCGGGGATGAGCAGTTCTTC.

V is TRBV4-2 and J is TRBJ1-1; D remains ambiguous. With 0 bases removed from V and 4 bases from J, the gap between germline ends came to 6 bases. This CDR3 spans 13 amino acids. CDR1 LGHNA and CDR2 YNFKEQ come from the germline V gene. The CDR3 nucleotides read TGTGCCAGCAGCCAAGACAGAGGCACTGAAGCTTTCTTT. This gives the protein CASSQDRGTEAFF.

V gene TRBV7-2 combines with J gene TRBJ1-5; the D is unclear. The CDR3 sequence is 17 residues long. V was trimmed by 0 bases and J by 3 bases, leaving 15 bases between them. Germline V gene data show CDR1 as SGHTA and CDR2 as FQGNSA. CDR3 nucleotides: TGTGCCAGCAGCTTAGCCACTTTCTCAGCGATCAATCAGCCCCAGCATTTT. Protein: CASSLATFSAINQPQHF.

The CDR3 protein is CASSAGLPGYNEQFF. CDR3 bases: TGTGCCAGCAGTGCTGGGTTACCGGGCTACAATGAGCAGTTCTTC. The chain links TRBV6-1 to TRBJ2-1; no firm D call. The length of the CDR3 is 15 residues. Germline-derived CDR1 and CDR2 are MNHNS and SASEGT. The ends were cut back, 4 bases at V and 3 bases at J, with 13 bases in the middle.

In nucleotides, the CDR3 is TGTGCCAGCAGCGTTCGGCCTAGCGGGAGTACAGATACGCAGTATTTT. Translated: CASSVRPSGSTDTQYF. The V and J genes are TRBV9 and TRBJ2-3, with 10 positions matching TRBD2. This CDR3 region has 16 residues. The germline gives CDR1 SGDLS, CDR2 YYNGEE. V shed 2 bases, J shed 3 bases, and the junction held 6 bases outside the gene matches.

This rearrangement joins TRBV9 to TRBJ1-5, with TRBD1 as a possible D gene (6 bases). CDR1 and CDR2 from the germline V gene are SGDLS and YYNGEE. The CDR3 consists of 13 residues. V was pared by 7 bases and J by 2 bases, with 10 bases between. CDR3 amino acids: CASSRQGNQPQHF. The CDR3 DNA reads as TGTGCCAGCTCGAGACAGGGCAATCAGCCCCAGCATTTT.

The J gene is TRBJ2-7, the V gene TRBV27; 10 positions match TRBD2. CDR1 is MNHEY, CDR2 SMNVEV, per germline (reference sequence). J lost 3 bases, V lost 7 bases, and 6 bases had no gene match. This CDR3 is 14 amino acids long. The DNA for the CDR3 is TGTGCCAGCAAATTTAGGACTAGCGGCTACGAGCAGTACTTC. Protein sequence: CASKFRTSGYEQYF.

V and J are TRBV5-6 and TRBJ1-2; D is possibly TRBD1 (6 bases). V was trimmed by 1 base and J by 8 bases, leaving 9 bases between them. The CDR3 length is 12 residues. CDR1 is SGHDT and CDR2 is YYEEEE in the germline V gene. The CDR3 nucleotides read TGTGCCAGCAGCTTGTACAGGGCGGGCTACACCTTC. This gives the protein CASSLYRAGYTF.

The chain recombines TRBV25-1 with TRBJ2-2; TRBD2 aligns across 9 bases. From germline, CDR1 is MGHDK and CDR2 SYGVNS. This CDR3 is built from 15 residues. The V gene end was trimmed by 2 bases and the J gene end by 8 bases; junction bases not matched to a gene: 6. The CDR3 region has the DNA TGTGCCAGCAGTGAAGGGACTAGCCCATTGGGGGAGCTGTTTTTT. Its translation: CASSEGTSPLGELFF.